The 22 T cell receptor beta chains in this list originate from one sample, sequenced in a study of OX40 agonist ivuxolimab in advanced cancers. The protocol was immunoSEQ multiplex PCR, while the TCRdb copy is restricted to in-frame clones and leaves out a portion. Of 60,000 to 75,000 clones listed, roughly 92% are singletons. This specimen consisted of CD4+ or CD8+ T cells sorted from blood, obtained in a trial of the OX40 agonist ivuxolimab. Source of these receptors: an adult with an advanced solid tumor such as melanoma, head and neck, liver or kidney cancer.

The rearrangement joins TRBV7-6 to TRBJ2-7; D unresolved. V lost 5 bases to trimming and J lost 2 bases, with 16 bases between them. CDR3 size: 15 residues. Looked up from germline, CDR1 is SGHVS and CDR2 is FNYEAQ. CDR3 loop: CASSLGVGEAYEQYF. The CDR3 nucleotides read TGTGCCAGCAGCCTTGGGGTCGGCGAAGCCTACGAGCAGTACTTC.

This chain links TRBV6-1 with TRBJ1-2; unclear D gene. V lost 5 bases, J lost 6 bases, and 13 bases lay in between. CDR3 size: 13 residues. CDR1 and CDR2 (germline): MNHNS, SASEGT. CDR3 loop: CASSQDGVHGYTF. The CDR3 coding sequence is TGTGCCAGCAGTCAGGACGGGGTCCATGGCTACACCTTC.

The gene calls are TRBV19 and TRBJ1-1, with D hard to call. Germline CDR1 and CDR2: LNHDA and SQIVND (reference sequence). This CDR3 comprises 14 residues. The V and J ends lost 3 bases and 5 bases respectively, with 13 bases between them. The CDR3 is CASSIPGSPTEAFF. The CDR3 nucleotides read TGTGCCAGTAGTATCCCGGGGTCCCCAACTGAAGCTTTCTTT.

The V gene is TRBV4-2, the J gene TRBJ1-2; the D is unclear. V was cut by 4 bases and J by 3 bases, with 9 bases left in between. This CDR3 is built from 13 residues. Germline CDR1 and CDR2: LGHNA and YNFKEQ. The CDR3 DNA is TGTGCCAGCAGCCCGACGGAGGACTATGGCTACACCTTC. Translation: CASSPTEDYGYTF.

The chain has TRBV5-1 and TRBJ1-1, with D unclear. This CDR3 contains 13 residues. The germline gives CDR1 SGHRS, CDR2 YFSETQ. V shed 4 bases and J shed 0 bases, with 7 bases lying between them. For the CDR3, the DNA is TGCGCCAGCAGCGCCAACTTGAACACTGAAGCTTTCTTT. Amino acids: CASSANLNTEAFF.

To note about this clone: This CDR3 is also generated by other DNA sequences in the sample. This chain links TRBV5-1 with TRBJ1-1; 10 positions agree with TRBD1. CDR3 length: 14 amino acids. J was trimmed by 1 base and V by 3 bases; bases with no gene match: 0. Looked up from germline, CDR1 is SGHRS and CDR2 is YFSETQ. CDR3 residues: CASSWTGGNTEAFF. The CDR3 bases are TGCGCCAGCAGCTGGACAGGGGGGAACACTGAAGCTTTCTTT.

The genes are TRBV10-2 and TRBJ1-2; D is unclear. The CDR3 sequence is 13 residues long. Germline V lookup: CDR1 WSHSY, CDR2 SAAADI. Trimming left V 2 bases short and J 4 bases short, with 8 bases between. The CDR3 DNA is TGCGCCAGCAGTGAGGCGCAGACCTATGGCTACACCTTC. Amino acid sequence: CASSEAQTYGYTF.

This chain joins TRBV4-1 and TRBJ2-7; either TRBD1 or TRBD2 may supply D (5 bases each). The CDR3 has 15 residues. Germline V gene sequence: CDR1 MGHRA, CDR2 YSYEKL. V dropped 0 bases and J dropped 0 bases, with 9 bases sitting between them. The CDR3 region has the DNA TGCGCCAGCAGCCAAGAGAAGGGGAGCTCCTACGAGCAGTACTTC. Protein product: CASSQEKGSSYEQYF.

The rearrangement uses TRBV7-2 and TRBJ1-4; D not resolved. This CDR3 comprises 12 residues. Germline CDR1 and CDR2: SGHTA and FQGNSA. V lost 5 bases and J lost 0, with 1 base in between. DNA of the CDR3: TGTGCCAGCAGCCCAACTAATGAAAAACTGTTTTTT. Encoded protein: CASSPTNEKLFF.

The V and J genes are TRBV5-1 and TRBJ1-1; D uncertain. This CDR3 region has 15 residues. Trimming left V 0 bases short and J 1 base short, with 10 bases between. The germline CDR1 and CDR2 sequences are SGHRS and YFSETQ. The CDR3, as DNA: TGCGCCAGCAGCTTGGCTGGCACGCCGAACACTGAAGCTTTCTTT. Its protein is CASSLAGTPNTEAFF. The whole variable domain, remainder taken from reference TRBV5-1 and TRBJ1-1, is KAGVTQTPRYLIKTRGQQVTLSCSPISGHRSVSWYQQTPGQGLQFLFEYFSETQRNKGNFPGRFSGRQFSNSRSEMNVSTLELGDSALYLCASSLAGTPNTEAFFGQGTRLTVV.

The J gene is TRBJ2-5, the V gene TRBV5-6, with D hard to call. V dropped 2 bases and J dropped 4 bases, with 9 bases sitting between them. In germline, CDR1 is SGHDT, CDR2 YYEEEE. This CDR3 is 13 amino acids long. The CDR3 region has the DNA TGTGCCAGCAGCTTTGGGAATTCAGAGACCCAGTACTTC. Translation: CASSFGNSETQYF.

V gene TRBV2 combines with J gene TRBJ2-1; D is unresolved. This CDR3 has 17 amino acids. Germline V gives CDR1 SNHLY, CDR2 FYNNEI. Trimming removed 2 bases from V and 2 bases from J, with 16 bases in between. CDR3: CASSESGVGLAYNEQFF. CDR3 sequence (DNA): TGTGCCAGCAGTGAATCTGGGGTAGGGCTCGCCTACAATGAGCAGTTCTTC.

This clone was seen a single time. V is TRBV5-1 and J is TRBJ2-1; D may be TRBD1 (5 bases). The CDR3 contains 16 residues. V was shortened by 2 bases and J by 0 bases, with 12 bases between the two germline ends. CDR1 and CDR2 (germline): SGHRS, YFSETQ. The CDR3, as DNA: TGCGCCAGCAGCTTAACAGGCAGCAGCTCCTACAATGAGCAGTTCTTC. Its translation: CASSLTGSSSYNEQFF.

The CDR3 loop reads CSVGQGTEAFF. The CDR3 region has the DNA TGCAGCGTTGGACAGGGCACTGAAGCTTTCTTT. This chain joins TRBV29-1 and TRBJ1-1; 7 bases align to TRBD1. Germline values: CDR1 SQVTM, CDR2 ANQGSEA. The V gene end was trimmed by 4 bases and the J gene end by 4 bases; junction bases not matched to a gene: 0. The CDR3 runs 11 residues.

The gene calls are TRBV13 and TRBJ2-7; D may match TRBD1 or TRBD2 (5 bases each). The CDR3 is made up of 18 amino acids. V was shortened by 4 bases and J by 2 bases, with 24 bases between the two germline ends. CDR1 PRHDT and CDR2 FYEKMQ come from the germline V gene (reference sequence). The DNA for the CDR3 is TGTGCCAGCAGCTCCCGCGACGGTGGGGCGGGCGAACCCTACGAGCAGTACTTC. It is translated as CASSSRDGGAGEPYEQYF. Supplemented by reference TRBV13 and TRBJ2-7, the full variable domain reads AAGVIQSPRHLIKEKRETATLKCYPIPRHDTVYWYQQGPGQDPQFLISFYEKMQSDKGSIPDRFSAQQFSDYHSELNMSSLELGDSALYFCASSSRDGGAGEPYEQYFGPGTRLTVT.

The chain links TRBV7-6 to TRBJ2-2; D is possibly TRBD1 or TRBD2 (5 bases each). Trimming stripped 1 base from V and 6 bases from J, with 12 bases between. The CDR3 is made up of 15 amino acids. The germline V gene encodes CDR1 SGHVS and CDR2 FNYEAQ. The CDR3 coding sequence is TGTGCCAGCAGCTTAGGTGGGGGAAGCGCCGGGGAGCTGTTTTTT. This encodes CASSLGGGSAGELFF. Together with reference TRBV7-6 and TRBJ2-2, the CDR3 gives the full variable domain: GAGVSQSPRYKVTKRGQDVALRCDPISGHVSLYWYRQALGQGPEFLTYFNYEAQQDKSGLPNDRFSAERPEGSISTLTIQRTEQRDSAMYRCASSLGGGSAGELFFGEGSRLTVL.

The chain carries TRBV12-5 and TRBJ1-1, with 8 bases aligning to TRBD1. The length of the CDR3 is 13 residues. CDR1 and CDR2 (germline): LGHNT, FRNRAP. The J segment lost 11 bases and the V segment lost 6 bases, leaving 11 bases of the junction unmatched. CDR3 loop: CASGLGGGQEAFF. The CDR3 bases are TGTGCTAGTGGCCTGGGGGGGGGACAGGAGGCTTTCTTT.

The gene calls are TRBV5-6 and TRBJ2-1; D could derive from TRBD1 or TRBD2 (6 bases each). V lost 2 bases and J 7 bases, leaving 13 bases between the germline ends. CDR3 size: 14 residues. Germline-derived CDR1 and CDR2 are SGHDT and YYEEEE. CDR3 amino acids: CASSFGTGRNEQFF. The CDR3 coding sequence is TGTGCCAGCAGCTTTGGAACAGGGAGGAATGAGCAGTTCTTC.

The J gene is TRBJ1-2, the V gene TRBV27; no clear D. CDR1 is MNHEY, CDR2 SMNVEV, per germline (reference sequence). There are 15 residues in the CDR3. The germline V and J ends were trimmed by 1 base and 1 base, with 10 bases remaining between them. The CDR3 DNA reads as TGTGCCAGCAGTTTATATGGCGGTTTTAACTATGGCTACACCTTC. It specifies CASSLYGGFNYGYTF.

The chain couples TRBV19 to TRBJ1-6; 8 nucleotides agree with TRBD1. Losses at the gene ends were 5 bases for V and 9 bases for J; bases not matched to a gene: 9. This CDR3 has 15 amino acids. Germline CDR1 reads LNHDA; CDR2 reads SQIVND (reference sequence). The CDR3 region is CASSPGTGAISPLHF. The CDR3 coding sequence is TGTGCCAGTAGTCCCGGGACAGGAGCTATTTCACCCCTCCACTTT.

Only one count was recorded for this clone. The rearrangement joins TRBV5-5 to TRBJ2-1; no clear D gene. Germline V gene sequence: CDR1 SGHKS, CDR2 YYEKEE (reference sequence). Trimming pared 4 bases from V and 3 bases from J, leaving 8 bases between. The CDR3 runs 13 residues. CDR3 region: CASSVDGYNEQFF. Here the CDR3 DNA reads TGTGCCAGCAGCGTGGACGGCTACAATGAGCAGTTCTTC.

J is TRBJ1-2 and V is TRBV27; D may be TRBD1 (6 bases). Germline V gene data show CDR1 as MNHEY and CDR2 as SMNVEV (reference sequence). CDR3 length: 16 residues. Between the trimmed V and J ends, which lost 1 base and 3 bases, there was a span of 15 bases. The DNA of the CDR3 is TGTGCCAGCAGTTTATTTGGGTTGGGGGCGTACTATGGCTACACCTTC. The encoded protein is CASSLFGLGAYYGYTF.